A selection of T cell receptor beta chains follows, all from one sample in a study of blood T cell repertoires in COVID-19. Assay: immunoSEQ multiplex PCR; the TCRdb copy retains only in-frame clones and omits some. The sample contains roughly 130,000 clones, approximately 80% of which appear only once. The sequenced sample was peripheral blood. These receptors came from a woman aged 55-69 years with acute or convalescent COVID-19. The CDR3 runs from the conserved cysteine through the conserved F or W. A D gene is named only where the DNA matches it firmly. A row's size may be missing; if present it is once, few, many or a size class.

size,V,D,J,DNA,CDR3
NA,TRBV27,NA,TRBJ2-5,TGTGCCAGCAGCCTGCGGGGGACCCAGTACTTC,CASSLRGTQYF
many,TRBV7-9,NA,TRBJ2-6,TGTGCCAGCAGCCAATACAGGGCCGGGGCCAACGTCCTGACTTTC,CASSQYRAGANVLTF
NA,TRBV2,NA,TRBJ2-1,TGTGCCAGCAGTGAAACAGGGCGGTACAATGAGCAGTTCTTC,CASSETGRYNEQFF
NA,TRBV5-1,NA,TRBJ1-6,TGCGCCAGCAGCTTGGCCGCCCCCCGGGATTCACCCCTCCACTTT,CASSLAAPRDSPLHF
NA,TRBV30,NA,TRBJ1-1,TGTGCCTGGAGTTTCAAAGAACAGTACGCGAACACTGAAGCTTTCTTT,CAWSFKEQYANTEAFF
NA,TRBV9,NA,TRBJ1-2,TGTGCCAGCAGCATGCCAGGGGGCTACACCTTC,CASSMPGGYTF
few,TRBV19,NA,TRBJ1-5,TGTGCCAGTAGTATAAGCTTGGTTGGCAATCAGCCCCAGCATTTT,CASSISLVGNQPQHF
NA,TRBV7-3,NA,TRBJ2-2,TGTGCCAGCAGCTTAGCAGGGGCGGGCTTGTTTTTT,CASSLAGAGLFF
NA,TRBV14,NA,TRBJ1-1,TGTGCCAGCAGCCAAGACTGGCTCTCTGGGCCAGACACTGAAGCTTTCTTT,CASSQDWLSGPDTEAFF
NA,TRBV27,NA,TRBJ1-2,TGTGCCAGCAGTTTCGGGGGGACCACCTATGGCTACACCTTC,CASSFGGTTYGYTF
NA,TRBV2,TRBD1,TRBJ1-5,TGTGCCAGCACCGGACAGGGGGATCAGCCCCAGCATTTT,CASTGQGDQPQHF
NA,TRBV6-5,TRBD1,TRBJ1-1,TGTGCCAGCAGGATCGGACAGGGCCCTGAAGCTTTCTTT,CASRIGQGPEAFF